The 14 T cell receptor beta chains presented below share a single source sample, sequenced in a study of cytomegalovirus exposure and HLA in healthy donors. Assay used: immunoSEQ multiplex PCR; TCRdb lists only in-frame clones, some missing. The repertoire holds some 350,000 clones, around 90% seen once, with approximately 1.1% in the top ten. Specimen: PBMCs. These receptors all stem from a woman aged 25 to 45 in good health and CMV-seropositive.

The chain joins TRBV6-1 to TRBJ1-5; the D is unclear. The CDR3 is 14 residues long. In germline, CDR1 is MNHNS, CDR2 SASEGT. The V end lost 1 base, the J end lost 4 bases, and 8 bases lay between the germline ends. CDR3: CASSEVSQNQPQHF. CDR3 in DNA: TGTGCCAGCAGTGAAGTTTCCCAAAATCAGCCCCAGCATTTT.

The rearrangement joins TRBV5-1 to TRBJ2-1; D unclear. This CDR3 has 16 residues. Germline lookup yields CDR1 SGHRS and CDR2 YFSETQ. Trimming cost V 0 bases and J 6 bases, with 16 bases left between them. This chain's CDR3 is CASSLGVGSRGNEQFF. As DNA, the CDR3 is TGCGCCAGCAGCTTGGGGGTCGGCTCTCGCGGCAATGAGCAGTTCTTC.

The chain combines TRBV6-1 with TRBJ2-3, with D maybe TRBD2 (5 bases). The V and J ends lost 6 bases and 2 bases respectively, with 15 bases between them. Germline V lookup: CDR1 MNHNS, CDR2 SASEGT. The CDR3 is 15 amino acids. The CDR3 nucleotides read TGTGCCAGCAGAGACTACCAAACCCACACAGATACGCAGTATTTT. Amino acids: CASRDYQTHTDTQYF.

The rearrangement links TRBV9 to TRBJ2-1, with 10 bases that match TRBD1. There are 15 residues in the CDR3. Trimming took 3 bases from V and 5 from J; bases not matched to a gene: 5. The germline gives CDR1 SGDLS, CDR2 YYNGEE. The CDR3 DNA sequence: TGTGCCAGCAGCGGGCGACAGGGGGCGAACAATGAGCAGTTCTTC. Residues: CASSGRQGANNEQFF.

The genes are TRBV7-3 and TRBJ1-6; TRBD1 might be the D (5 bases). The germline gives CDR1 SGHTA, CDR2 FQGTGA. The V gene lost 1 base and the J gene lost 7 bases, with 11 bases spanning the gap. This CDR3 has 15 residues. The CDR3 DNA is TGTGCCAGCAGCTTAAATGGGGGGGTAAATTCACCCCTCCACTTT. Residues: CASSLNGGVNSPLHF.

The V gene is TRBV5-4, the J gene TRBJ2-2, with TRBD2 matching 12 bases. CDR1 and CDR2 from the germline V gene are SGHNT and YYREEE (reference sequence). The CDR3 runs 16 residues. The V and J ends lost 5 bases and 6 bases, in that order; junction bases with no gene match: 8. The CDR3 nucleotides read TGTGCCAGCAGTCCCTCTAGCGGGAGGGCCTCCGGGGAGCTGTTTTTT. This codes for CASSPSSGRASGELFF.

The V call is TRBV6-1, the J call TRBJ2-1, with D possibly matching TRBD1 (6 bases). V lost 2 bases and J lost 15, with 14 bases in between. Germline CDR1 MNHNS, CDR2 SASEGT. The length of the CDR3 is 12 residues. The CDR3 here is CASSERPGTRFF. The CDR3 DNA sequence: TGTGCCAGCAGTGAAAGGCCAGGGACACGGTTCTTC.

The J gene is TRBJ1-5, the V gene TRBV28; 8 bases are shared with TRBD1. The CDR3 runs 18 residues. Germline trimming cut 3 bases from V and 0 bases from J; bases unmatched to any gene: 10. Germline V CDR1 and CDR2: MDHEN, SYDVKM. As DNA, the CDR3 is TGTGCCAGCAGTTTTAGGACAGGGTTCGGGGATAGCAATCAGCCCCAGCATTTT. It is translated as CASSFRTGFGDSNQPQHF.

This clone was counted only a few times. The rearrangement links TRBV7-3 to TRBJ1-1; no clear D. Per germline, CDR1 SGHTA and CDR2 FQGTGA. The CDR3 extends over 17 amino acids. Trimming took 5 bases from V and 3 from J, leaving 22 bases between them. The CDR3, as DNA: TGTGCCAGCAGCCCTCTCCCCCTCAACCGGGAGGACACTGAAGCTTTCTTT. Translated, it gives CASSPLPLNREDTEAFF.

V and J are TRBV25-1 and TRBJ1-2, with TRBD1 as a possible D gene (5 bases). Germline V CDR1 and CDR2: MGHDK, SYGVNS. This CDR3 has 13 residues. Trimming removed 4 bases from V and 4 bases from J, with 10 bases in between. The CDR3 spells CASSGGTAYGYTF. The CDR3 DNA reads as TGTGCCAGCAGTGGCGGGACGGCCTATGGCTACACCTTC.

The chain joins TRBV6-1 to TRBJ1-4; D may be TRBD1 (5 bases). This CDR3 is 14 amino acids long. V was shortened by 7 bases and J by 1 base, with 10 bases between the two germline ends. Germline V gene sequence: CDR1 MNHNS, CDR2 SASEGT. CDR3 nucleotides: TGTGCCAGCACCTCAGGGTTAACTAATGAAAAACTGTTTTTT. Translation: CASTSGLTNEKLFF.

This clone was seen a single time. The V gene is TRBV5-4, the J gene TRBJ2-1; D perhaps matches TRBD2 (7 bases). Germline V lookup: CDR1 SGHNT, CDR2 YYREEE (reference sequence). Trimming took 5 bases from V and 5 from J, leaving 26 bases between them. The length of the CDR3 is 18 residues. The CDR3: CASSYPQGRGRGNNEQFF. CDR3 sequence (DNA): TGTGCCAGCAGTTACCCCCAGGGGAGAGGGAGGGGAAACAATGAGCAGTTCTTC.

The chain recombines TRBV6-1 with TRBJ2-1; the D gene could be TRBD1 or TRBD2 (5 bases each). The CDR3 totals 17 residues. Trimming removed 1 base from V and 2 bases from J, with 15 bases in between. Germline CDR1 and CDR2: MNHNS and SASEGT. The CDR3 loop is CASSEDESRGPYNEQFF. Here the CDR3 DNA reads TGTGCCAGCAGTGAAGATGAATCAAGGGGACCCTACAATGAGCAGTTCTTC.

The CDR3 loop is CASSPYAPNEKLFF. The CDR3 DNA sequence: TGCGCCAGCAGCCCCTATGCCCCAAATGAAAAACTGTTTTTT. The J gene is TRBJ1-4, the V gene TRBV5-1; D unresolved. The CDR3 spans 14 residues. Germline CDR1 reads SGHRS; CDR2 reads YFSETQ. The ends were cut back, 4 bases at V and 5 bases at J, with 12 bases in the middle.